Listed below are T cell receptor beta chains from one sample, sequenced in a study of identical twins. TCRdb ran MiXCR on the 5' RACE reads and lists one entry per CDR3 protein. The sample contains 450,000 to 600,000 distinct CDR3 sequences, about a fifth of which appear only once. In addition, the sample was reused for a study of yellow fever vaccine responses in identical twins.

Sequencing was carried out using CD4+ T cells sorted from blood. Receptor source: a woman between 18 and 30 years old in good health. CDR3s include the opening cysteine and the closing phenylalanine or tryptophan. Fields, in order: D gene, J gene, V gene, clone size, CDR3 protein, CDR3 DNA. D genes are given only for firm matches. The size of a clone is reported for some rows only, either as once, few or many, or as a class for expanded clones.

D gene: TRBD2; J gene: TRBJ2-3; V gene: TRBV12-3/TRBV12-4; clone size: -; CDR3 protein: CASSFASGSSQYF; CDR3 DNA: TGTGCCAGCAGTTTTGCTAGCGGGAGTTCGCAGTATTTT
D gene: TRBD2; J gene: TRBJ2-1; V gene: TRBV27; clone size: few; CDR3 protein: CASSPRGVFYNEQFF; CDR3 DNA: TGTGCCAGCAGTCCTCGGGGGGTTTTCTACAATGAGCAGTTCTTC
D gene: TRBD2; J gene: TRBJ2-3; V gene: TRBV5-5; clone size: -; CDR3 protein: CASSLVSSGGNTDTQYF; CDR3 DNA: TGTGCCAGCAGCTTGGTGTCTAGCGGGGGGAACACAGATACGCAGTATTTT
D gene: -; J gene: TRBJ2-6; V gene: TRBV6-5; clone size: few; CDR3 protein: CASSYTDSGANVLTF; CDR3 DNA: TGTGCCAGCAGTTACACAGACTCTGGGGCCAACGTCCTGACTTTC
D gene: TRBD1; J gene: TRBJ2-1; V gene: TRBV12-3/TRBV12-4; clone size: few; CDR3 protein: CASIQGADYNEQFF; CDR3 DNA: TGTGCCAGCATCCAGGGGGCGGACTACAATGAGCAGTTCTTC
D gene: -; J gene: TRBJ2-2; V gene: TRBV5-5; clone size: -; CDR3 protein: CASSFWGRVTGELFF; CDR3 DNA: TGTGCCAGCAGCTTCTGGGGGCGGGTCACCGGGGAGCTGTTTTTT
D gene: TRBD2; J gene: TRBJ2-1; V gene: TRBV7-2; clone size: -; CDR3 protein: CASIPRTSGPYNEQFF; CDR3 DNA: TGTGCCAGCATCCCCAGGACTAGCGGACCCTACAATGAGCAGTTCTTC
D gene: TRBD1; J gene: TRBJ2-3; V gene: TRBV12-3/TRBV12-4; clone size: -; CDR3 protein: CASSHRGGRTDTQYF; CDR3 DNA: TGTGCCAGCAGTCACAGGGGCGGTCGCACAGATACGCAGTATTTT
D gene: -; J gene: TRBJ2-3; V gene: TRBV5-6; clone size: few; CDR3 protein: CASSFTGTGTDTQYF; CDR3 DNA: TGTGCCAGCAGCTTCACCGGGACCGGGACAGATACGCAGTATTTT
D gene: TRBD2; J gene: TRBJ2-7; V gene: TRBV15; clone size: -; CDR3 protein: CATSLLGTSSYEQYF; CDR3 DNA: TGTGCCACCAGCCTCCTTGGGACTAGCAGCTACGAGCAGTACTTC
D gene: -; J gene: TRBJ2-1; V gene: TRBV6-2/TRBV6-3; clone size: few; CDR3 protein: CASRNPFDEQFF; CDR3 DNA: TGTGCCAGCAGAAACCCCTTTGATGAGCAGTTCTTC
D gene: -; J gene: TRBJ1-5; V gene: TRBV19; clone size: -; CDR3 protein: CASSIGGNSNQPQHF; CDR3 DNA: TGTGCCAGTAGTATAGGGGGCAATAGCAATCAGCCCCAGCATTTT
D gene: -; J gene: TRBJ1-1; V gene: TRBV12-3/TRBV12-4; clone size: -; CDR3 protein: CASSLRSLFTEAFF; CDR3 DNA: TGTGCCAGCAGTTTGAGGAGTTTATTCACTGAAGCTTTCTTT
D gene: TRBD1; J gene: TRBJ2-7; V gene: TRBV12-3/TRBV12-4; clone size: few; CDR3 protein: CASSPGGTGGYEQYF; CDR3 DNA: TGTGCCAGCAGCCCGGGCGGGACAGGGGGCTACGAGCAGTACTTC
D gene: -; J gene: TRBJ2-7; V gene: TRBV28; clone size: few; CDR3 protein: CASSLILDEQYF; CDR3 DNA: TGTGCCAGCAGTTTAATTTTGGACGAGCAGTACTTC
D gene: -; J gene: TRBJ2-4; V gene: TRBV20-1; clone size: few; CDR3 protein: CSAPSPAKNIQYF; CDR3 DNA: TGCAGTGCCCCCTCGCCGGCCAAAAACATTCAGTACTTC
D gene: TRBD2; J gene: TRBJ2-7; V gene: TRBV28; clone size: -; CDR3 protein: CASSTSGRANFEQYF; CDR3 DNA: TGTGCCAGCAGTACTAGCGGGAGGGCCAATTTCGAGCAGTACTTC
D gene: -; J gene: TRBJ1-1; V gene: TRBV5-5; clone size: -; CDR3 protein: CASGRRVDTEAFF; CDR3 DNA: TGTGCCAGCGGCCGTCGGGTGGACACTGAAGCTTTCTTT
D gene: TRBD2; J gene: TRBJ2-1; V gene: TRBV15; clone size: few; CDR3 protein: CATSRGGTSGKSGMEFF; CDR3 DNA: TGTGCCACCAGCAGGGGAGGGACTAGTGGGAAGAGCGGGATGGAGTTCTTC
D gene: -; J gene: TRBJ2-2; V gene: TRBV3-1; clone size: few; CDR3 protein: CASSNNQGSGELFF; CDR3 DNA: TGTGCCAGCAGCAACAACCAGGGGAGCGGGGAGCTGTTTTTT
D gene: TRBD2; J gene: TRBJ2-7; V gene: TRBV19; clone size: -; CDR3 protein: CASSMIAGEGYEQYF; CDR3 DNA: TGTGCCAGTAGTATGATAGCGGGAGAGGGCTACGAGCAGTACTTC
D gene: TRBD1; J gene: TRBJ2-2; V gene: TRBV5-5; clone size: -; CDR3 protein: CASSWGQGTTGELFF; CDR3 DNA: TGTGCCAGCAGCTGGGGACAGGGCACCACCGGGGAGCTGTTTTTT
D gene: TRBD1; J gene: TRBJ1-4; V gene: TRBV20-1; clone size: -; CDR3 protein: CSASPPGQGNEKLFF; CDR3 DNA: TGCAGTGCTAGCCCTCCGGGACAGGGGAATGAAAAACTGTTTTTT
D gene: TRBD2; J gene: TRBJ2-1; V gene: TRBV7-2; clone size: few; CDR3 protein: CASSLVPPGGAGGNEQFF; CDR3 DNA: TGTGCCAGCAGCTTAGTGCCTCCCGGGGGAGCGGGAGGCAATGAGCAGTTCTTC
D gene: -; J gene: TRBJ1-2; V gene: TRBV12-3/TRBV12-4; clone size: -; CDR3 protein: CASNLGNYGYTF; CDR3 DNA: TGTGCCAGCAACCTTGGTAACTATGGCTACACCTTC
D gene: -; J gene: TRBJ2-5; V gene: TRBV24-1; clone size: few; CDR3 protein: CATSQGWETQYF; CDR3 DNA: TGTGCCACCAGTCAGGGGTGGGAGACCCAGTACTTC
D gene: TRBD2; J gene: TRBJ2-2; V gene: TRBV7-3; clone size: -; CDR3 protein: CASSPQGGGLAGDTGELFF; CDR3 DNA: TGTGCCAGCAGCCCCCAAGGGGGGGGACTAGCGGGAGACACCGGGGAGCTGTTTTTT
D gene: -; J gene: TRBJ2-1; V gene: TRBV9; clone size: few; CDR3 protein: CASSAPGVGINEQFF; CDR3 DNA: TGTGCCAGCAGCGCCCCGGGGGTGGGAATCAATGAGCAGTTCTTC
D gene: -; J gene: TRBJ2-2; V gene: TRBV28; clone size: few; CDR3 protein: CASSLHGPGGELFF; CDR3 DNA: TGTGCCAGCAGTTTGCACGGGCCCGGCGGGGAGCTGTTTTTT
D gene: TRBD2; J gene: TRBJ2-1; V gene: TRBV28; clone size: -; CDR3 protein: CASSLPGLQYNEQFF; CDR3 DNA: TGTGCCAGCAGCCTCCCGGGACTACAGTACAATGAGCAGTTCTTC
D gene: -; J gene: TRBJ2-2; V gene: TRBV24-1; clone size: -; CDR3 protein: CAASGLVNTGELFF; CDR3 DNA: TGTGCCGCCTCAGGGTTGGTGAACACCGGGGAGCTGTTTTTT
D gene: TRBD2; J gene: TRBJ2-3; V gene: TRBV20-1; clone size: -; CDR3 protein: CSARAGLAGVGGTDTQYF; CDR3 DNA: TGCAGTGCTAGAGCGGGACTAGCGGGAGTAGGAGGGACAGATACGCAGTATTTT
D gene: -; J gene: TRBJ2-1; V gene: TRBV12-3/TRBV12-4; clone size: many; CDR3 protein: CASSFGWGEQFF; CDR3 DNA: TGTGCCAGCAGTTTTGGGTGGGGTGAGCAGTTCTTC
D gene: -; J gene: TRBJ1-3; V gene: TRBV7-2; clone size: -; CDR3 protein: CARRAFSGNTIYF; CDR3 DNA: TGTGCCAGAAGGGCCTTCTCTGGAAACACCATATATTTT
D gene: -; J gene: TRBJ2-1; V gene: TRBV7-6; clone size: few; CDR3 protein: CASSLGHYNEQFF; CDR3 DNA: TGTGCCAGCAGCTTGGGTCATTACAATGAGCAGTTCTTC
D gene: -; J gene: TRBJ1-2; V gene: TRBV12-3/TRBV12-4; clone size: many; CDR3 protein: CASRETGSDYGYTF; CDR3 DNA: TGTGCCAGCAGAGAGACAGGTTCCGACTATGGCTACACCTTC
D gene: TRBD2; J gene: TRBJ2-3; V gene: TRBV3-1; clone size: -; CDR3 protein: CASSQEWLAGVDTQYF; CDR3 DNA: TGTGCCAGCAGCCAAGAATGGCTAGCGGGAGTAGATACGCAGTATTTT
D gene: TRBD2; J gene: TRBJ2-1; V gene: TRBV5-1; clone size: few; CDR3 protein: CASSYSGSLYNEQFF; CDR3 DNA: TGCGCCAGCAGCTATAGCGGGAGCCTCTACAATGAGCAGTTCTTC
D gene: -; J gene: TRBJ1-1; V gene: TRBV12-3/TRBV12-4; clone size: many; CDR3 protein: CASSFIRTNTEAFF; CDR3 DNA: TGTGCCAGCAGTTTTATCCGGACGAACACTGAAGCTTTCTTT
D gene: TRBD2; J gene: TRBJ2-3; V gene: TRBV28; clone size: -; CDR3 protein: CASSRTSRGESDTQYF; CDR3 DNA: TGTGCCAGCAGCCGGACTAGCCGGGGGGAATCAGATACGCAGTATTTT
D gene: -; J gene: TRBJ2-5; V gene: TRBV20-1; clone size: few; CDR3 protein: CSARDSRSNQETQYF; CDR3 DNA: TGCAGTGCTAGAGACAGTCGATCTAACCAAGAGACCCAGTACTTC
D gene: -; J gene: TRBJ2-1; V gene: TRBV2; clone size: -; CDR3 protein: CASSDLLGAYLFF; CDR3 DNA: TGTGCCAGCAGTGACCTCCTAGGTGCGTATCTGTTCTTC
D gene: TRBD2; J gene: TRBJ2-2; V gene: TRBV6-1; clone size: -; CDR3 protein: CASSAASGGATGELFF; CDR3 DNA: TGTGCCAGCAGTGCAGCTAGCGGGGGGGCCACCGGGGAGCTGTTTTTT
D gene: -; J gene: TRBJ2-1; V gene: TRBV6-5; clone size: many; CDR3 protein: CASSRLNEQFF; CDR3 DNA: TGTGCCAGCAGCCGGTTGAATGAGCAGTTCTTC
D gene: -; J gene: TRBJ2-6; V gene: TRBV24-1; clone size: few; CDR3 protein: CATSARAGANVLTF; CDR3 DNA: TGTGCCACCAGTGCACGGGCTGGGGCCAACGTCCTGACTTTC
D gene: -; J gene: TRBJ2-3; V gene: TRBV27; clone size: few; CDR3 protein: CASSLPAGQQYF; CDR3 DNA: TGTGCCAGCAGTTTACCGGCGGGTCAGCAGTATTTT
D gene: TRBD2; J gene: TRBJ2-7; V gene: TRBV14; clone size: -; CDR3 protein: CASSTTSGPSYEQYF; CDR3 DNA: TGTGCCAGCAGCACAACTAGCGGCCCTTCCTACGAGCAGTACTTC
D gene: -; J gene: TRBJ2-3; V gene: TRBV28; clone size: once; CDR3 protein: CASIDRTKGADTQYF; CDR3 DNA: TGTGCCAGCATTGATAGGACAAAGGGGGCAGATACGCAGTATTTT
D gene: TRBD2; J gene: TRBJ2-2; V gene: TRBV2; clone size: -; CDR3 protein: CASRLGTSKNTGELFF; CDR3 DNA: TGTGCCAGCAGACTTGGGACTAGCAAGAACACCGGGGAGCTGTTTTTT
D gene: -; J gene: TRBJ1-6; V gene: TRBV20-1; clone size: -; CDR3 protein: CSAREQPNSPLHF; CDR3 DNA: TGCAGTGCTAGAGAACAGCCTAATTCACCCCTCCACTTT
D gene: -; J gene: TRBJ1-1; V gene: TRBV12-3/TRBV12-4; clone size: few; CDR3 protein: CASNPDGLNTEALF; CDR3 DNA: TGTGCCAGCAATCCGGACGGATTGAACACTGAAGCTCTCTTT
D gene: TRBD2; J gene: TRBJ2-5; V gene: TRBV5-1; clone size: few; CDR3 protein: CASSLAGGQQETQYF; CDR3 DNA: TGCGCCAGCAGCTTGGCGGGGGGGCAGCAAGAGACCCAGTACTTC
D gene: -; J gene: TRBJ1-1; V gene: TRBV5-1; clone size: many; CDR3 protein: CASSLVRGAEAFF; CDR3 DNA: TGCGCCAGCAGCTTGGTGAGGGGAGCTGAAGCTTTCTTT
D gene: -; J gene: TRBJ1-1; V gene: TRBV28; clone size: few; CDR3 protein: CASSRQLEAFF; CDR3 DNA: TGTGCCAGCAGTAGACAGCTTGAAGCTTTCTTT
D gene: -; J gene: TRBJ2-3; V gene: TRBV3-1; clone size: few; CDR3 protein: CASSQGGGSTDTQYF; CDR3 DNA: TGTGCCAGCAGCCAAGGTGGGGGGAGCACAGATACGCAGTATTTT